The 28 T cell receptor beta chains presented below share a single source sample, sequenced in a study of OX40 agonist ivuxolimab in advanced cancers. Measured with immunoSEQ multiplex PCR; TCRdb has only the in-frame clones, and not every one. The data show 90,000 to 100,000 clones, with about four fifths seen just once and more than 1.4% held by the top ten. This sample comprised CD4+ or CD8+ T cells sorted from blood, obtained in a trial of the OX40 agonist ivuxolimab. The receptors come from an adult with an advanced solid tumor such as melanoma, head and neck, liver or kidney cancer.

The chain employs TRBV27 and TRBJ2-5, with 10 bases aligning to TRBD2. The V gene's germline CDR1 is MNHEY and CDR2 SMNVEV (reference sequence). There are 16 residues in the CDR3. The trim removed 2 bases at V and 1 base at J, leaving 4 bases unmatched. This CDR3 reads CASSLGIAGGQETQYF. The CDR3 bases are TGTGCCAGCAGTTTAGGGATAGCGGGAGGCCAAGAGACCCAGTACTTC.

The rearrangement links TRBV5-6 to TRBJ1-5; 7 bases fit TRBD1. The junction had 6 bases not matched to a gene; V was cut back by 1 base and J by 2 bases. CDR3 length: 16 amino acids. Germline assignment: CDR1 SGHDT and CDR2 YYEEEE. The CDR3 nucleotides read TGTGCCAGCAGCTTGAGACAGGGATTTGGCAATCAGCCCCAGCATTTT. Amino acids: CASSLRQGFGNQPQHF.

V gene TRBV29-1 combines with J gene TRBJ2-7; D is unresolved. This CDR3 is built from 11 residues. Germline loops: CDR1 SQVTM, CDR2 ANQGSEA. With 0 bases removed from V and 6 bases from J, the gap between germline ends came to 6 bases. CDR3 amino acids: CSVEDYAEQYF. CDR3 bases: TGCAGCGTTGAAGATTACGCCGAGCAGTACTTC.

This clone turned up a few times. The chain carries TRBV9 and TRBJ1-6; 10 bases align to TRBD1. The CDR3 runs 15 residues. The V segment lost 5 bases and the J segment 10 bases; nucleotides outside the gene matches: 9. Looked up from germline, CDR1 is SGDLS and CDR2 is YYNGEE. The CDR3 reads CASRLGQGVESPLHF. In nucleotides, the CDR3 is TGTGCCAGCAGACTTGGACAGGGGGTAGAATCACCCCTCCACTTT. Supplemented by reference TRBV9 and TRBJ1-6, the full variable domain reads DSGVTQTPKHLITATGQRVTLRCSPRSGDLSVYWYQQSLDQGLQFLIQYYNGEERAKGNILERFSAQQFPDLHSELNLSSLELGDSALYFCASRLGQGVESPLHFGNGTRLTVT.

This clone turned up a few times. V is TRBV28 and J is TRBJ2-5, with D uncertain. Trimming left V 7 bases short and J 5 bases short, with 20 bases between. From germline, CDR1 is MDHEN and CDR2 SYDVKM. CDR3 length: 15 residues. Here the CDR3 DNA reads TGTGCCAGCATCCTTGCGGCCGGAAGAGGCGAGACCCAGTACTTC. Amino acids: CASILAAGRGETQYF.

The rearrangement links TRBV11-1 to TRBJ1-2; 7 nucleotides align to TRBD1. The CDR3 has 17 amino acids. V was clipped by 1 base and J by 6 bases; unmatched bases: 14. The germline CDR1 and CDR2 sequences are SGHAT and FQDESV (reference sequence). CDR3 coding DNA: TGTGCCAGCAGCTTAGAGCGGATGAGGGGGCAACGGGATGGCTACACCTTC. Translating it yields CASSLERMRGQRDGYTF.

V and J are TRBV19 and TRBJ2-2; 9 bases are a match to TRBD1. CDR1 and CDR2 (germline): LNHDA, SQIVND (reference sequence). There are 16 residues in the CDR3. J was trimmed by 4 bases and V by 4 bases; bases with no gene match: 7. The CDR3 DNA reads as TGTGCCAGTAGTACGCTGACAGGGGGGGGCACCGGGGAGCTGTTTTTT. Its translation is CASSTLTGGGTGELFF.

There are a few counts of this clone. This chain joins TRBV19 and TRBJ1-5, with D perhaps TRBD1 (5 bases). This CDR3 is 13 amino acids long. Trimming took 5 bases from V and 6 from J, leaving 11 bases between them. From germline, CDR1 is LNHDA and CDR2 SQIVND (reference sequence). This chain's CDR3 is CASSPQGGQPQHF. CDR3 nucleotides: TGTGCCAGTAGTCCCCAGGGAGGTCAGCCCCAGCATTTT.

The chain is built from TRBV28 and TRBJ1-3; D not resolved. The CDR3 runs 12 residues. Trimming removed 10 bases from V and 4 bases from J, with 11 bases in between. Germline-derived CDR1 and CDR2 are MDHEN and SYDVKM. CDR3 region: CATGEGGNTIYF. The DNA for the CDR3 is TGTGCCACGGGTGAGGGAGGAAACACCATATATTTT.

The V and J genes are TRBV5-1 and TRBJ2-1; D is perhaps TRBD2 (5 bases). In germline, CDR1 is SGHRS, CDR2 YFSETQ. Trimming took off 1 base at V and 7 bases at J, with 6 bases between the two ends. The CDR3 spans 12 residues. CDR3 nucleotides: TGCGCCAGCAGCTTGTCGGGGAATGAGCAGTTCTTC. Translating gives CASSLSGNEQFF. The full variable domain, its missing parts supplied by reference TRBV5-1 and TRBJ2-1, is KAGVTQTPRYLIKTRGQQVTLSCSPISGHRSVSWYQQTPGQGLQFLFEYFSETQRNKGNFPGRFSGRQFSNSRSEMNVSTLELGDSALYLCASSLSGNEQFFGPGTRLTVL.

The chain recombines TRBV29-1 with TRBJ1-1, with D perhaps matching TRBD1 (6 bases). The germline V gene encodes CDR1 SQVTM and CDR2 ANQGSEA. The CDR3 loop spans 16 amino acids. The ends were cut back, 6 bases at V and 3 bases at J, with 23 bases in the middle. The CDR3 sequence: CSVRRASRRGDTEAFF. CDR3 in DNA: TGCAGCGTCCGGAGGGCCAGCCGAAGGGGGGACACTGAAGCTTTCTTT.

This chain joins TRBV5-1 and TRBJ2-4, with TRBD2 matching over 8 bases. The CDR3 extends over 16 amino acids. CDR1 is SGHRS, CDR2 YFSETQ, per germline. V shed 2 bases and J 0 bases; nucleotides not matched to a gene: 4. CDR3 sequence reads: CASSLTSGRAKNIQYF. The CDR3 nucleotides read TGCGCCAGCAGCTTAACTAGCGGACGAGCCAAAAACATTCAGTACTTC.

The rearrangement uses TRBV28 and TRBJ1-2; tentatively, D is TRBD1 (6 bases). V dropped 7 bases and J dropped 8 bases, with 17 bases sitting between them. The CDR3 is 13 amino acids. CDR1 and CDR2 (germline): MDHEN, SYDVKM. This chain's CDR3 is CASTRGGAVGYTF. The DNA for the CDR3 is TGTGCCAGCACGAGGGGGGGGGCGGTAGGCTACACCTTC.

A note on this clone: A junction end diverges from the germline sequence, so it may reflect a read error. The rearrangement links TRBV7-2 to TRBJ2-3; D not certain. The V gene's germline CDR1 is SGHTA and CDR2 FQGNSA. This CDR3 region has 14 residues. The DNA for the CDR3 is TGTGCCAGCAGCTTAGGTACGCCCACAAATACGCAGTATTTT. Translation: CASSLGTPTNTQYF.

This sequence joins TRBV29-1 and TRBJ1-3, with D unresolved. The CDR3 consists of 14 residues. Trimming left V 2 bases short and J 6 bases short, with 14 bases between. Germline V CDR1 and CDR2: SQVTM, ANQGSEA. The CDR3 reads CSVEFPDKLNTIYF. In DNA form, the CDR3 reads TGCAGCGTTGAATTCCCCGACAAGCTAAACACCATATATTTT.

CDR3 sequence (DNA): TGTGCCAGCAGCTTCGGGACAGGGGAGAGCTACACCTTC. Its protein is CASSFGTGESYTF. The V and J genes are TRBV5-6 and TRBJ1-2; 10 positions match TRBD1. Germline-derived CDR1 and CDR2 are SGHDT and YYEEEE. After removal of 2 bases from V and 9 bases from J, the junction contained 4 bases not matched to a gene. This CDR3 contains 13 residues.

The J gene is TRBJ2-4, the V gene TRBV30, with D perhaps matching TRBD1 or TRBD2 (6 bases each). V shed 5 bases and J shed 0 bases, with 17 bases lying between them. Germline V gives CDR1 GTSNPN, CDR2 SVGIG (reference sequence). This CDR3 contains 16 residues. CDR3 nucleotides: TGTGCCTGGCAAGGGGGGACCCTCATAGCCAAAAACATTCAGTACTTC. It encodes CAWQGGTLIAKNIQYF.

The chain joins TRBV27 to TRBJ2-1; D perhaps matches TRBD1 (5 bases). V lost 3 bases, J lost 4 bases, and 10 bases lay in between. CDR3 size: 14 residues. The germline V gene has CDR1 MNHEY and CDR2 SMNVEV (reference sequence). The CDR3: CASSLQGPYNEQFF. Written as DNA, the CDR3 is TGTGCCAGCAGTTTGCAGGGCCCATACAATGAGCAGTTCTTC.

This chain joins TRBV11-2 and TRBJ2-5; 8 bases map to TRBD1. This CDR3 spans 15 amino acids. Trimming removed 2 bases from V and 5 bases from J; junction bases left unmatched: 7. In germline, CDR1 is SGHAT, CDR2 FQNNGV. The DNA of the CDR3 is TGTGCCAGCAGCTTACCCTGGACAGGGTTCGAGACCCAGTACTTC. This translates into CASSLPWTGFETQYF.

The chain combines TRBV27 with TRBJ2-1; 10 bases are shared with TRBD2. Germline lookup yields CDR1 MNHEY and CDR2 SMNVEV (reference sequence). V was clipped by 5 bases and J by 0 bases; unmatched bases: 10. The CDR3 length is 18 residues. CDR3 sequence: CASSPGLARPSSYNEQFF. CDR3 bases: TGTGCCAGCAGTCCGGGACTAGCGCGCCCGAGCTCCTACAATGAGCAGTTCTTC.

The rearrangement uses TRBV7-3 and TRBJ2-5; 10 bases line up with TRBD2. J was trimmed by 3 bases and V by 5 bases; bases with no gene match: 9. Germline loops: CDR1 SGHTA, CDR2 FQGTGA. The CDR3 runs 16 residues. Here the CDR3 reads CASSLNAGTSEETQYF. Written as DNA, the CDR3 is TGTGCCAGCAGCCTTAATGCCGGGACTAGCGAAGAGACCCAGTACTTC.

The chain recombines TRBV11-2 with TRBJ2-2; D unclear. Per germline, CDR1 SGHAT and CDR2 FQNNGV. V was cut by 5 bases and J by 1 base, with 8 bases left in between. The CDR3 contains 14 residues. CDR3 nucleotides: TGTGCCAGCAGCCTAACAGTGAACACCGGGGAGCTGTTTTTT. It encodes CASSLTVNTGELFF.

The chain carries TRBV7-2 and TRBJ2-3; D call uncertain. V lost 3 bases, J lost 8 bases, and 12 bases lay in between. Germline V gene data show CDR1 as SGHTA and CDR2 as FQGNSA. The CDR3 covers 13 residues. The CDR3 DNA follows: TGTGCCAGCAGCTTGGGGTCCTCCCGTACGCAGTATTTT. This encodes CASSLGSSRTQYF.

This rearrangement joins TRBV19 to TRBJ2-3, with 12 bases lining up with TRBD2. The length of the CDR3 is 15 residues. Germline lookup yields CDR1 LNHDA and CDR2 SQIVND (reference sequence). The J segment lost 6 bases and the V segment lost 3 bases, leaving 4 bases of the junction unmatched. The CDR3 sequence is CASSIASGRADTQYF. The CDR3 coding sequence is TGTGCCAGTAGTATCGCTAGCGGGAGGGCGGATACGCAGTATTTT.

V usage is TRBV5-1 and J usage is TRBJ2-5, with D possibly TRBD2 on 6 matching bases. V was pared by 4 bases and J by 1 base, with 14 bases between. CDR1 and CDR2 (germline): SGHRS, YFSETQ. This CDR3 comprises 15 residues. In DNA form, the CDR3 reads TGCGCCAGCAGCCCCTTCCGGGAGCGCCAAGAGACCCAGTACTTC. This encodes CASSPFRERQETQYF.

The chain employs TRBV28 and TRBJ2-5, with D possibly matching TRBD1 (6 bases). The germline V gene encodes CDR1 MDHEN and CDR2 SYDVKM. Trimming left V 1 base short and J 5 bases short, with 14 bases between. This CDR3 is built from 15 residues. CDR3 bases: TGTGCCAGCAGTTTATTGGGCAGGGGAAGGGAGACCCAGTACTTC. Its protein product is CASSLLGRGRETQYF.

The chain carries TRBV29-1 and TRBJ1-2; D perhaps matches TRBD1 (5 bases). Trimming took off 7 bases at V and 4 bases at J, with 16 bases between the two ends. The CDR3 loop spans 13 amino acids. The germline V gene encodes CDR1 SQVTM and CDR2 ANQGSEA. The CDR3 sequence: CSASHGGPYGYTF. Here the CDR3 DNA reads TGCAGCGCATCCCACGGGGGTCCCTATGGCTACACCTTC. Drawing the rest from reference TRBV29-1 and TRBJ1-2, the complete variable domain is SAVISQKPSRDICQRGTSLTIQCQVDSQVTMMFWYRQQPGQSLTLIATANQGSEATYESGFVIDKFPISRPNLTFSTLTVSNMSPEDSSIYLCSASHGGPYGYTFGSGTRLTVV.

This chain connects TRBV7-2 to TRBJ2-2; TRBD1 might be the D (5 bases). From germline, CDR1 is SGHTA and CDR2 FQGNSA. This CDR3 is built from 15 residues. Trimming took off 2 bases at V and 3 bases at J, with 10 bases between the two ends. The CDR3: CASSLRGLHTGELFF. CDR3 DNA sequence: TGTGCCAGCAGCTTAAGGGGCCTACACACCGGGGAGCTGTTTTTT.